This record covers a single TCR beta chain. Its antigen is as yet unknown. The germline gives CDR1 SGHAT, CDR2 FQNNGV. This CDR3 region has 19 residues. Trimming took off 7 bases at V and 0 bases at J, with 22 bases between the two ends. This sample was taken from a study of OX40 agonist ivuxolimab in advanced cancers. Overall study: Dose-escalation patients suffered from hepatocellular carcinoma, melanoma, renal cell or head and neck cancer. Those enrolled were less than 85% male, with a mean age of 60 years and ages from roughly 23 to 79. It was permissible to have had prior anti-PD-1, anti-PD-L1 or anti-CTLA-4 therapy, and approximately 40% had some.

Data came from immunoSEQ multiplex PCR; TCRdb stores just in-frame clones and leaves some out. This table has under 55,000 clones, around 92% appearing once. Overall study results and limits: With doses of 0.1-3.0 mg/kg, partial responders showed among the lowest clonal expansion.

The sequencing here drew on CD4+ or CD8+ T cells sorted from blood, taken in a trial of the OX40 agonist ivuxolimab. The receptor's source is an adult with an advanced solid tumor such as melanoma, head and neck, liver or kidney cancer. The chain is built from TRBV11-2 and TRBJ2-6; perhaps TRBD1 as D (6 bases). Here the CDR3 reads CASTLSWGPSSSGANVLTF. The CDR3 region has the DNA TGTGCCAGCACCCTGTCGTGGGGGCCTTCGTCCTCTGGGGCCAACGTCCTGACTTTC.